This is a list of T cell receptor beta chains from one sample in a study of OX40 agonist ivuxolimab in advanced cancers. The repertoire was sequenced with immunoSEQ multiplex PCR; TCRdb's copy has only in-frame clones and lacks some. This table holds tens of thousands of clones, more than 80% found once. The sample consisted of CD4+ or CD8+ T cells sorted from blood, taken in a trial of the OX40 agonist ivuxolimab. The receptors stem from an adult with an advanced solid tumor such as melanoma, head and neck, liver or kidney cancer. CDR3s include the opening cysteine and the closing phenylalanine or tryptophan. The D gene is left open where the match is weak. Size values are once, few and many counts, or a class for expanded clones, and some rows have none.

D gene	J gene	V gene	clone size	CDR3 DNA	CDR3 protein
NA	TRBJ1-5	TRBV7-9	NA	TGTGCCAGCAGCTTAGGTACTGGGACTCAGCCCCAGCATTTT	CASSLGTGTQPQHF
NA	TRBJ2-7	TRBV9	NA	TGTGCCAGCAGCGTCGATCCATCCTCCTACGAGCAGTACTTC	CASSVDPSSYEQYF
NA	TRBJ2-1	TRBV4-1	NA	TGCGCCAGCAGCGGGTGGACTGGGCTTAGTGCTGAGCAGTTCTTC	CASSGWTGLSAEQFF
TRBD2	TRBJ2-5	TRBV19	NA	TGTGCCAGTAGTACCGGGACTAAAGAGACCCAGTACTTC	CASSTGTKETQYF
NA	TRBJ1-2	TRBV18	NA	TGTGCCAGCTCACCCCAAGGGACGCATGGCTATGGCTACACCTTC	CASSPQGTHGYGYTF
TRBD1	TRBJ2-1	TRBV27	once	TGTGCCAGCATTCTCGGACAGGGGGCCTTCAATGAGCAGTTCTTC	CASILGQGAFNEQFF
NA	TRBJ2-7	TRBV9	NA	TGTGCCAGCAGCGTAGGGGGTACGGGGGTAGCCTACGAGCAGTACTTC	CASSVGGTGVAYEQYF
NA	TRBJ2-7	TRBV19	NA	TGTGCCAGTAGTATTTCTACCACCTACGAGCAGTACTTC	CASSISTTYEQYF
NA	TRBJ1-1	TRBV4-1	few	TGCGCCAGCAGCCAAGACTCCCAGATCACTGAAGCTTTCTTT	CASSQDSQITEAFF
TRBD1	TRBJ2-6	TRBV11-2	NA	TGTGCCAGCAGCCACCCGGGACAGGGGGTCCGGGGGGCCAACGTCCTGACTTTC	CASSHPGQGVRGANVLTF
NA	TRBJ1-1	TRBV7-9	NA	TGTGCCAGCAGCTTGGTCGAGAACACTGAAGCTTTCTTT	CASSLVENTEAFF
NA	TRBJ1-1	TRBV29-1	NA	TGCAGCGTTGGTGGAGGGAGCGCTGAAGCTTTCTTT	CSVGGGSAEAFF
NA	TRBJ2-3	TRBV7-6	NA	TGTGCCAGCAGCTTATGGGGGGACGTCTCCACAGATACGCAGTATTTT	CASSLWGDVSTDTQYF
NA	TRBJ1-3	TRBV9	NA	TGTGCCAGCAGCGTAGAGCAGGGCTCTGGAAACACCATATATTTT	CASSVEQGSGNTIYF